Listed below are T cell receptor beta chains from one sample, sequenced in a study of tumor-infiltrating lymphocytes in oesophageal squamous cell carcinoma. TCRdb re-derived calls from the PCR reads in MiXCR, one entry per CDR3 protein. The sample contains fewer than 25,000 distinct CDR3 sequences, about a third of which appear only once. The sample comprised esophageal tumor tissue. These receptors were taken from a female donor with esophageal squamous cell carcinoma. Both conserved end residues are part of each CDR3. D genes are given only for firm matches. The size field is filled for only some rows; it gives once, few, many or a size class.

V	J	D	size	CDR3	DNA
TRBV6-1	TRBJ1-2	NA	medium-sized	CASTTDFDYGYTF	TGTGCCAGCACTACAGACTTCGACTATGGCTACACCTTC
TRBV7-6	TRBJ1-2	TRBD1	medium-sized	CASSLGTGGWNYGYTF	TGTGCCAGCAGCTTAGGGACAGGGGGCTGGAACTATGGCTACACCTTC
TRBV6-6	TRBJ2-4	NA	NA	CASSYGLAPLASYNEQYF	TGTGCCAGCAGTTACGGCCTAGCACCATTAGCGTCCTACAATGAGCAGTACTTC
TRBV2	TRBJ2-7	NA	many	CASREGDSFIYEQYF	TGTGCCAGCAGGGAAGGGGACTCCTTTATCTACGAGCAGTACTTC
TRBV12-3/TRBV12-4	TRBJ2-5	TRBD1	many	CASRTSGGRETQYF	TGTGCCAGCAGAACTTCAGGGGGCAGGGAGACCCAGTACTTC
TRBV6-1	TRBJ1-2	NA	many	CASSENSGGGYTF	TGTGCCAGCAGTGAAAACTCTGGCGGTGGCTACACCTTC
TRBV6-1	TRBJ1-1	NA	many	CASSEWGDTEAFF	TGTGCCAGCAGTGAATGGGGGGATACTGAAGCTTTCTTT
TRBV10-3	TRBJ2-3	NA	NA	CAIRGSTDTQYF	TGTGCCATCAGGGGTAGCACAGATACGCAGTATTTT
TRBV7-2	TRBJ2-7	TRBD2	NA	CASSPWTSSYEQYF	TGTGCCAGCAGCCCCTGGACTAGTTCCTACGAGCAGTACTTC
TRBV12-5	TRBJ1-1	NA	medium-sized	CASGFSWEAFF	TGTGCTAGTGGTTTTTCTTGGGAAGCTTTCTTT
TRBV7-3	TRBJ2-3	NA	NA	CASAQGYTQYF	TGTGCCAGCGCGCAGGGGTATACGCAGTATTTT
TRBV12-3/TRBV12-4	TRBJ1-6	NA	medium-sized	CASSAGLDNSPLHF	TGTGCCAGCAGTGCGGGGCTAGATAATTCACCCCTCCACTTT
TRBV19	TRBJ1-4	NA	many	CASSTTEKLFF	TGTGCCAGTAGTACAACCGAAAAACTGTTTTTT
TRBV6-1	TRBJ1-1	NA	medium-sized	CASILTRSDNEAFF	TGTGCCAGCATCCTCACCCGGTCGGATAACGAAGCTTTCTTT
TRBV27	TRBJ2-7	TRBD2	many	CASGAGLAGEGGDEQYF	TGTGCCAGCGGGGCGGGACTAGCGGGCGAAGGGGGAGACGAGCAGTACTTC
TRBV7-3	TRBJ2-7	NA	NA	CASSSKGRLTDTQYF	TGTGCCAGCAGCTCCAAGGGGAGGCTCACAGATACGCAGTACTTC
TRBV20-1	TRBJ1-2	NA	NA	CRAHWGRAGGYTF	TGCAGGGCGCATTGGGGGAGGGCCGGGGGCTACACCTTC
TRBV7-2	TRBJ2-4	TRBD2	medium-sized	CASSLRAVGLAENIQYF	TGTGCCAGCAGCTTACGAGCCGTCGGGCTAGCGGAAAACATTCAGTACTTC
TRBV19	TRBJ2-2	TRBD1	NA	CASSLTGSHTGELFF	TGTGCCAGTAGCCTGACAGGGTCGCACACCGGGGAGCTGTTTTTT
TRBV7-6	TRBJ2-3	NA	NA	CASRALGTDTQYF	TGTGCCAGCAGGGCACTAGGCACAGATACGCAGTATTTT
TRBV6-1	TRBJ2-7	TRBD2	medium-sized	CASRKTSGSIGISYEQYF	TGTGCCAGCAGAAAAACTAGCGGGAGTATTGGAATCTCCTACGAGCAGTACTTC
TRBV19	TRBJ2-7	TRBD1	many	CASSKAGQGFYEQYF	TGTGCCAGTAGTAAGGCCGGACAGGGTTTCTACGAGCAGTACTTC
TRBV2	TRBJ2-1	NA	many	CASSDQYNEQFF	TGTGCCAGCAGTGACCAGTACAATGAGCAGTTCTTC
TRBV7-2	TRBJ2-3	NA	NA	CASSLVPPDTQYF	TGTGCCAGCAGCTTAGTTCCCCCAGATACGCAGTATTTT
TRBV11-2	TRBJ2-4	NA	many	CASSLAGVKNIQYF	TGTGCCAGCAGCTTAGCGGGAGTCAAAAACATTCAGTACTTC
TRBV5-1	TRBJ2-7	NA	few	CASKGSDEQYF	TGCGCCAGCAAAGGAAGCGACGAGCAGTACTTC
TRBV5-1	TRBJ1-2	NA	many	CASSLEGGGYTF	TGCGCCAGCAGCTTGGAGGGAGGTGGCTACACCTTC
TRBV5-1	TRBJ2-1	TRBD2	many	CASSNPGLAASWSYNEQFF	TGCGCCAGCAGCAACCCGGGACTAGCGGCTAGTTGGTCCTACAATGAGCAGTTCTTC
TRBV5-8	TRBJ2-1	NA	NA	CASSTSVSSYNEQFF	TGTGCCAGCAGCACCAGCGTGAGCTCCTACAATGAGCAGTTCTTC
TRBV4-3	TRBJ2-7	NA	NA	CASSPRVPLSLIYEQYF	TGCGCCAGCAGCCCCAGGGTTCCACTCTCCCTTATCTACGAGCAGTACTTC
TRBV19	TRBJ2-5	TRBD1	few	CASSIGGQGETQYF	TGTGCCAGTAGTATCGGTGGACAGGGGGAGACCCAGTACTTC
TRBV5-6	TRBJ1-1	NA	many	CASSLVAAEAFF	TGTGCCAGCAGCTTGGTGGCGGCTGAAGCTTTCTTT
TRBV28	TRBJ2-1	TRBD1	NA	CASNDRGRVEQFF	TGTGCCAGCAATGACAGGGGGCGCGTGGAGCAGTTCTTC
TRBV2	TRBJ1-1	NA	many	CASSPGGTNTEAFF	TGTGCCAGCAGCCCTGGGGGCACGAACACTGAAGCTTTCTTT
TRBV6-9	TRBJ2-5	NA	NA	CASSSGQLQETQYF	TGTGCCAGCAGTTCGGGGCAGTTGCAAGAGACCCAGTACTTC
TRBV6-4	TRBJ2-7	NA	NA	CASSVARTVPYEQYF	TGTGCCAGCAGTGTAGCAAGGACGGTCCCCTACGAGCAGTACTTC
TRBV7-6	TRBJ2-7	TRBD1	few	CASSPTGGYEQYF	TGTGCCAGCAGCCCTACAGGGGGCTACGAGCAGTACTTC
TRBV7-8	TRBJ2-7	TRBD2	many	CASSLGVTSGRNEQYF	TGTGCCAGCAGCTTAGGAGTGACTAGCGGGAGAAATGAGCAGTACTTC
TRBV12-3/TRBV12-4	TRBJ1-5	TRBD1	many	CASSQQTGPNQPQHF	TGTGCCAGCAGTCAGCAGACAGGGCCCAATCAGCCCCAGCATTTT
TRBV7-6	TRBJ2-5	TRBD1	medium-sized	CASSVTGVGETQYF	TGTGCCAGCAGCGTGACAGGGGTGGGGGAGACCCAGTACTTC
TRBV6-8	TRBJ2-7	NA	NA	CASSYSTPRLMSEQYF	TGTGCCAGCAGTTACTCGACTCCCCGGTTAATGAGCGAGCAGTACTTC
TRBV28	TRBJ1-6	NA	many	CASSGDYSPLHF	TGTGCCAGTTCGGGGGACTATTCACCCCTCCACTTT
TRBV6-6	TRBJ2-2	NA	few	CASSSGAHGELFF	TGTGCCAGCAGTTCTGGTGCCCACGGGGAGCTGTTTTTT
TRBV12-3/TRBV12-4	TRBJ2-1	NA	NA	CASSSTPISYNEQFF	TGTGCCAGCAGTTCGACACCGATCTCCTACAATGAGCAGTTCTTC